The entry below gives a single TCR beta chain sequence along with its context. There is no known antigen for this receptor. Base qualities are not at hand, and no much larger clone is one base apart. This entry is derived from a study of response to subunit inactivated influenza vaccine (dated by TCRdb to 2016 to 2019). Background for the entire study: To follow how T cells responded to a trivalent subunit inactivated influenza vaccine, the researchers relied on deep quantitative profiling of the T cell receptor repertoire. Study-level results and caveats: The authors proposed that each seasonal influenza vaccination may bring in only a limited number of new T cells.

The protocol used for the library was RT-PCR. Sequencing relied on an Illumina HiSeq 2500. Starting from the raw public reads, TCRdb applied fastp trimming at Q25, assembled clones with MiXCR and retained in-frame beta chains. Each entry merges the rows of one CDR3 protein and shows their most common DNA and genes. The sample table shows 600,000 to 850,000 distinct CDR3 sequences, and less than 15% are seen once. In total, the top ten clones hold approximately 7.6% of the sample. The CDR3, from cysteine to phenylalanine, totals 18 residues. The CDR3 DNA has 54 bases and is translated from base 1. In the germline V gene, CDR1 corresponds to SGHVS and CDR2 to FNYEAQ. V and J are trimmed by 3 bases and 3 bases, and the gene matches miss 4 bases of the junction.

The source of this sequence is a middle-aged man who received an inactivated influenza vaccine. Donor details come from another sample of the same person, matched by shared clones. The chain is made from TRBV7-6 and TRBJ2-6, with 14 bases matching TRBD2. The sequenced sample was PBMCs from blood, obtained 14 to 15 days before vaccination. The CDR3 protein sequence reads: CASSFRLAGGLGANVLTF. Read as DNA, the sequence is TGTGCCAGCAGCTTTAGACTAGCGGGGGGGCTTGGGGCCAACGTCCTGACTTTC.